Listed here are 10 T cell receptor beta chains from one sample, sequenced in a study of early T cells in non-severe SARS-CoV-2 infection. TCRdb reprocessed the 5' RACE reads with MiXCR, giving one entry per CDR3 protein. The top ten hold 4% to 5% of the sample, which has roughly 64,000 distinct CDR3 sequences, 13% seen once. Sequenced sample: whole blood. The receptors originated from an adult who was a healthcare worker with PCR-confirmed SARS-CoV-2 infection or an uninfected control (not recorded which).

The genes are TRBV29-1 and TRBJ1-1; no clear D. Germline V CDR1 and CDR2: SQVTM, ANQGSEA. The CDR3 length is 9 residues. V was trimmed by 4 bases and J by 8 bases, leaving 5 bases between them. The CDR3 DNA reads TGCAGCGTTGTCGGGGAAGCTTTCTTT. Its protein is CSVVGEAFF.

This clonotype was seen many times. V and J are TRBV2 and TRBJ2-7; D is undetermined. The CDR3 loop spans 13 amino acids. Germline lookup yields CDR1 SNHLY and CDR2 FYNNEI. V was clipped by 8 bases and J by 2 bases, with 13 bases between them. The CDR3 reads CASGPSDAYEQYF. In DNA, the CDR3 is TGTGCCAGCGGCCCCTCGGACGCCTACGAGCAGTACTTC.

As concerns this clonotype: One junction end does not reproduce the germline sequence, and a read error may be involved. This rearrangement joins TRBV2 to TRBJ1-1, with D tentatively TRBD1 (5 bases). The germline CDR1 and CDR2 sequences are SNHLY and FYNNEI. There are 13 residues in the CDR3. The chain's CDR3 is CASSGSGTTGAFF. The CDR3 DNA is TGTGCCAGCAGTGGTTCGGGGACCACTGGAGCTTTCTTT.

This sequence joins TRBV6-1 and TRBJ2-1; D may be TRBD1 (5 bases). V was shortened by 0 bases and J by 3 bases, with 9 bases between the two germline ends. Germline-derived CDR1 and CDR2 are MNHNS and SASEGT. The CDR3 has 15 residues. CDR3 sequence: CASSEAQGGYNEQFF. In DNA form, the CDR3 reads TGTGCCAGCAGTGAAGCGCAGGGCGGCTACAATGAGCAGTTCTTC.

This clonotype has just a few counts. The gene calls are TRBV7-2 and TRBJ2-7; 10 bases align to TRBD1. This CDR3 region has 15 residues. CDR1 is SGHTA and CDR2 is FQGNSA in the germline V gene. V lost 0 bases and J lost 4; bases outside the gene matches: 3. The CDR3 here is CASSLAPGQGYEQYF. CDR3 bases: TGTGCCAGCAGCTTAGCTCCGGGACAGGGGTACGAGCAGTACTTC.

This clonotype was observed many times. The V and J genes are TRBV7-9 and TRBJ2-3; D not resolved. Germline lookup yields CDR1 SEHNR and CDR2 FQNEAQ (reference sequence). The CDR3 loop spans 13 amino acids. V was pared by 0 bases and J by 0 bases, with 1 base between. CDR3 amino acids: CASSLASTDTQYF. The CDR3 DNA is TGTGCCAGCAGCTTAGCCAGCACAGATACGCAGTATTTT.

This clonotype was seen only a few times. The chain is built from TRBV10-1 and TRBJ2-2; D tentatively reads TRBD1 or TRBD2 (5 bases each). CDR1 is WNHNN and CDR2 is SYGVQD in the germline V gene (reference sequence). This CDR3 contains 14 residues. Trimming took 10 bases from V and 2 from J, leaving 14 bases between them. CDR3 nucleotide sequence: TGCGCCACGAGGGACGGCCACAACACCGGGGAGCTGTTTTTT. This sequence encodes CATRDGHNTGELFF.

This clonotype appeared many times. V usage is TRBV12-3 or TRBV12-4 and J usage is TRBJ2-1, with TRBD1 as a possible D gene (6 bases). The CDR3 has 13 residues. Trimming took off 2 bases at V and 9 bases at J, with 11 bases between the two ends. CDR3 DNA: TGTGCCAGCAGTTTACGGCAGGGGAGTGAGCAGTTCTTC. Protein: CASSLRQGSEQFF.

The rearrangement joins TRBV4-3 to TRBJ2-3; TRBD2 is a possible D gene (5 bases). Germline V gene lookup returns CDR1 LGHNA and CDR2 YSLEER. The CDR3 loop spans 17 amino acids. V dropped 1 base and J dropped 1 base, with 15 bases sitting between them. The DNA for the CDR3 is TGCGCCAGCAGCCAAGTTTTATCGGACTCAGGCACAGATACGCAGTATTTT. The encoded protein is CASSQVLSDSGTDTQYF.

This clonotype came up many times. V usage is TRBV19 and J usage is TRBJ2-1; D remains unclear. The CDR3 extends over 13 amino acids. V shed 3 bases and J shed 12 bases, with 15 bases lying between them. Germline CDR1 is LNHDA and CDR2 is SQIVND (reference sequence). CDR3 nucleotides: TGTGCCAGTAGTATCCAAGGTCGAGATTTGCAGTTCTTC. Encoded protein: CASSIQGRDLQFF. The full variable domain, completed using reference TRBV19 and TRBJ2-1, is DGGITQSPKYLFRKEGQNVTLSCEQNLNHDAMYWYRQDPGQGLRLIYYSQIVNDFQKGDIAEGYSVSREKKESFPLTVTSAQKNPTAFYLCASSIQGRDLQFFGPGTRLTVL.